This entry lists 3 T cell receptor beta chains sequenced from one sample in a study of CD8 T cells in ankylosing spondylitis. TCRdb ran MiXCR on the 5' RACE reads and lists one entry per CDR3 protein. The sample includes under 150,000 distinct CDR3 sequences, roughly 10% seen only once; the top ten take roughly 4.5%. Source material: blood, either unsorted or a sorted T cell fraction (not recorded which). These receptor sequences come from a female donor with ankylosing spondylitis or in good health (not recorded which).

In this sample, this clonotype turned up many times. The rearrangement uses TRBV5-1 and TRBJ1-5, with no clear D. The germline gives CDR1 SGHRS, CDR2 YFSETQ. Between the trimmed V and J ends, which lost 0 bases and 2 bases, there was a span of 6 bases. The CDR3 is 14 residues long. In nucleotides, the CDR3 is TGCGCCAGCAGCTTGGATGCAGGCAATCAGCCCCAGCATTTT. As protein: CASSLDAGNQPQHF.

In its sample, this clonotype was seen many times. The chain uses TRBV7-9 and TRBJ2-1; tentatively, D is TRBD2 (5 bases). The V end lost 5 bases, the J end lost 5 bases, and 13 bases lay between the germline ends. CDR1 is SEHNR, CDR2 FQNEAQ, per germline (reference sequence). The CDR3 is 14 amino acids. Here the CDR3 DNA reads TGTGCCAGCAGCCCTAGCCTAAACAACAATGAGCAGTTCTTC. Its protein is CASSPSLNNNEQFF.

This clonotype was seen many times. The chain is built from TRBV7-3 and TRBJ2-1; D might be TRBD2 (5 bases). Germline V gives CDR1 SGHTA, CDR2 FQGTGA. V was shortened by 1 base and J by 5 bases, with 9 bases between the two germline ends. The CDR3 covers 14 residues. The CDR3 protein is CASSLIERHNEQFF. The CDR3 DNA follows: TGTGCCAGCAGCTTAATAGAGCGGCACAATGAGCAGTTCTTC.